Detailed here is one TCR beta chain. Its antigen is as yet unknown. Unmatched junction bases numbered 6, after V lost 6 bases and J lost 8 bases. CDR3 length: 13 amino acids. The repertoire was sequenced with immunoSEQ multiplex PCR; TCRdb's copy has only in-frame clones and lacks some. The sample includes fewer than 80,000 clones, roughly four fifths of them seen just once. This entry belongs to a study of identifying expanded T cells in peripheral blood. Healthy donors had no documented immune events, such as infections, while sampled. Regarding the study as a whole: About 1.2 clones differed between technical replicates, versus approximately 17 and 20 over time. Variance in clone template counts between roughly two-week samples significantly increased with total template count across all healthy donors.

The sequenced sample consisted of blood. The chain joins TRBV23-1 to TRBJ1-4, with 7 bases that match TRBD1. TRBV23-1 is treated as an ORF (open reading frame) with a function not yet certain. This clonotype originated in a person aged 18 to 75 in good health. CDR3 residues: CASSMDRQEKLFF. The CDR3 nucleotides are TGCGCCAGCAGCATGGACAGGCAAGAAAAACTGTTTTTT.